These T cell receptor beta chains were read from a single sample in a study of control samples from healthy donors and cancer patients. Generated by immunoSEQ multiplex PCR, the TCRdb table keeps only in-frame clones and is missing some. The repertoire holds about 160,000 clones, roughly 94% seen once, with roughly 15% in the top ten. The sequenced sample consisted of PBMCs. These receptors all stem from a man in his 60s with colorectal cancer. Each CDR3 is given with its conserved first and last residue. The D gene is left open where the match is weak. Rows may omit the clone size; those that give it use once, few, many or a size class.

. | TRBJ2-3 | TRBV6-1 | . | CASSEGLITYF | TGTGCCAGCAGTGAAGGGCTTATAACGTATTTT
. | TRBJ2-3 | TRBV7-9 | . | CASSLWVYRTDTQYF | TGTGCCAGCAGCTTATGGGTTTATCGTACAGATACGCAGTATTTT
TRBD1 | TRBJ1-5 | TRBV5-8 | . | CASSAWTGQPSPQHF | TGTGCCAGCAGCGCTTGGACGGGACAGCCCTCGCCCCAGCATTTT
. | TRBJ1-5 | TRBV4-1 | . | CASSQYRTSNQPQHF | TGCGCCAGCAGCCAATACAGGACTAGCAATCAGCCCCAGCATTTT
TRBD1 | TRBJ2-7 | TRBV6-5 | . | CASIGTAPITYEQYF | TGTGCCAGCATAGGGACAGCCCCGATAACGTACGAGCAGTACTTC
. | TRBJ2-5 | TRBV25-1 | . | CASSVDWPETQYF | TGTGCCAGCAGTGTAGACTGGCCCGAGACCCAGTACTTC
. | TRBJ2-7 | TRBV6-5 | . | CASSPASYEQYF | TGTGCCAGCAGCCCGGCCTCCTACGAGCAGTACTTC
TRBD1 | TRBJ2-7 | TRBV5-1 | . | CASSLAPGQGIYEQYF | TGCGCCAGCAGCTTGGCCCCGGGACAGGGCATCTACGAGCAGTACTTC
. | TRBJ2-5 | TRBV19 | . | CASSRTSGPGYQETQYF | TGTGCCAGTAGTCGGACGTCGGGGCCTGGGTACCAAGAGACCCAGTACTTC
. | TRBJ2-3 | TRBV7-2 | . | CASTLAGDTQYF | TGTGCCAGCACCTTAGCCGGGGATACGCAGTATTTT
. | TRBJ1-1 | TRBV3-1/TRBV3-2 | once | CASSPTRGALGGVTEAFF | TGTGCCAGCAGCCCCACGAGGGGGGCGCTGGGGGGAGTAACTGAAGCTTTCTTT
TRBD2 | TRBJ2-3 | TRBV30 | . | CAWTGGGLSDTQYF | TGTGCCTGGACGGGCGGGGGGCTTTCGGATACGCAGTATTTT
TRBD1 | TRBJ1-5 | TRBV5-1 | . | CASSMTGTGNQPQHF | TGCGCCAGCAGCATGACAGGGACGGGCAATCAGCCCCAGCATTTT
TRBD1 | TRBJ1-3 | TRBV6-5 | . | CASSPRGRDTIYF | TGTGCCAGCAGTCCCAGGGGGCGGGACACCATATATTTT
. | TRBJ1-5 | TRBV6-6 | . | CAYSMGGQPQHF | TGTGCCTACTCGATGGGGGGTCAGCCCCAGCATTTT
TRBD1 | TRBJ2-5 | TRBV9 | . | CASSPRAGGRETQYF | TGTGCCAGCAGCCCTAGGGCAGGGGGTAGAGAGACCCAGTACTTC
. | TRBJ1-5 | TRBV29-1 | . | CSARGDGNQPQHF | TGCAGCGCCCGGGGGGACGGGAATCAGCCCCAGCATTTT